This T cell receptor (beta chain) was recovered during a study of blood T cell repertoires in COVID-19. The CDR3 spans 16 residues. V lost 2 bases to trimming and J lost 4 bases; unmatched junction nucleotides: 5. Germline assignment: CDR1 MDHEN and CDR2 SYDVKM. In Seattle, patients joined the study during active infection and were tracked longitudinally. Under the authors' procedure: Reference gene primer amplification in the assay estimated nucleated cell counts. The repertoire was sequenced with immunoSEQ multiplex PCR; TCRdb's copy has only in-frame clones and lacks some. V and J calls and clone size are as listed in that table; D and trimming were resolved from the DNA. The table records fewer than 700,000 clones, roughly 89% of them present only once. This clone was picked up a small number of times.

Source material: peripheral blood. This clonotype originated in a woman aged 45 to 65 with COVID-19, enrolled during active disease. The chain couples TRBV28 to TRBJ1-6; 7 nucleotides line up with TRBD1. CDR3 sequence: CASSLPSGGYNSPLHF. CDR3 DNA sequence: TGTGCCAGCAGTTTACCGTCAGGGGGTTATAATTCACCCCTCCACTTT.